This T cell receptor (beta chain) came from a study of Ad26.COV2.S vaccination and SARS-CoV-2 variants. In the study overall: Intramuscular Ad26.COV2.S doses were given once or twice, 56 days apart.

Generated by immunoSEQ multiplex PCR, the TCRdb table keeps only in-frame clones and is missing some. The table shows about 460,000 clones, with approximately 90% occurring only once. Regarding treatment: 19 received Ad26.COV2.S at low or high dose, single or two shots; several received placebo; per-sample allocation not given. Vaccine and placebo recipients were sampled on day 63 after the first injection. Study findings and constraints: Vaccine recipients and placebo recipients showed similar non-spike TCR breadth.

On this clone: Its specificity is unknown.

This receptor was identified in a person between 18 and 65 years old who received the Ad26.COV2.S COVID-19 vaccine or a placebo. The sequencing here drew on peripheral blood, taken in a trial of Ad26.COV2.S vaccine versus placebo.

The CDR3 loop reads CASGTLNTEAFF. The CDR3 DNA reads TGTGCCAGCGGTACACTGAACACTGAAGCTTTCTTT. This chain joins TRBV7-2 and TRBJ1-1; D is unresolved. Looked up from germline, CDR1 is SGHTA and CDR2 is FQGNSA. The CDR3 spans 12 residues. V lost 8 bases, J lost 0 bases, and 7 bases lay in between.